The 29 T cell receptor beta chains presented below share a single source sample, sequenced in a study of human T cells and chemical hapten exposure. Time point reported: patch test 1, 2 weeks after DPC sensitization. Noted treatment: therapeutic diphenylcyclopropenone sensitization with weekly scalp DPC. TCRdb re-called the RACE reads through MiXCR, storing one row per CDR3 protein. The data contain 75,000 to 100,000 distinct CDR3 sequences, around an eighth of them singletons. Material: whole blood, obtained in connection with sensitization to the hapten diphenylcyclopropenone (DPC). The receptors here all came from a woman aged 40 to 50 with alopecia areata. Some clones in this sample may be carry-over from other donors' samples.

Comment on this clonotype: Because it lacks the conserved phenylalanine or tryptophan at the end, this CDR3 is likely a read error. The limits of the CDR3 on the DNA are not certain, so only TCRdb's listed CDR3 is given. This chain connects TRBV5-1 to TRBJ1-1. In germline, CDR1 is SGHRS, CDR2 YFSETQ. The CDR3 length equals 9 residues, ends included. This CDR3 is CASRGGRLR.

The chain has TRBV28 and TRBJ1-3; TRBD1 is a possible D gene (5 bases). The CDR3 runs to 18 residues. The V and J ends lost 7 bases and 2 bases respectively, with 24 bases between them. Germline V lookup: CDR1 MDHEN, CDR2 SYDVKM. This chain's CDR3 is CASTVGPRPGPTGNTIYF. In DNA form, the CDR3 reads TGTGCCAGCACCGTGGGTCCTCGCCCGGGGCCTACTGGAAACACCATATATTTT. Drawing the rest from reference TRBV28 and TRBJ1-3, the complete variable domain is DVKVTQSSRYLVKRTGEKVFLECVQDMDHENMFWYRQDPGLGLRLIYFSYDVKMKEKGDIPEGYSVSREKKERFSLILESASTNQTSMYLCASTVGPRPGPTGNTIYFGEGSWLTVV.

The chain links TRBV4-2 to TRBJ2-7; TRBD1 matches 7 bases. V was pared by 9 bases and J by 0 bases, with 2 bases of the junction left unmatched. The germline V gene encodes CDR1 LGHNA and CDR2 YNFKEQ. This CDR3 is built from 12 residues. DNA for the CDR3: TGTGCCAGTGCAGGGGGCTCCTACGAGCAGTACTTC. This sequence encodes CASAGGSYEQYF.

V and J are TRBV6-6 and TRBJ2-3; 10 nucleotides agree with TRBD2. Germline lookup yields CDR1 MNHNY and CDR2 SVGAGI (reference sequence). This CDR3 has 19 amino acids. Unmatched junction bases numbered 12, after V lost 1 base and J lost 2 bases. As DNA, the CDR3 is TGTGCCAGCAGTTACTTGAATGGGCTAGCGGGAGATTCCACAGATACGCAGTATTTT. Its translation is CASSYLNGLAGDSTDTQYF.

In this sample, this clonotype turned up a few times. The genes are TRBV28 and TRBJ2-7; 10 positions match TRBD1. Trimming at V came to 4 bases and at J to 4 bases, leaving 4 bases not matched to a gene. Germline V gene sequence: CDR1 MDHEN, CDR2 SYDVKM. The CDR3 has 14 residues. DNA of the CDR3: TGTGCCAGCAGTTCCTCGGGACAGGGGTACGAGCAGTACTTC. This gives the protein CASSSSGQGYEQYF.

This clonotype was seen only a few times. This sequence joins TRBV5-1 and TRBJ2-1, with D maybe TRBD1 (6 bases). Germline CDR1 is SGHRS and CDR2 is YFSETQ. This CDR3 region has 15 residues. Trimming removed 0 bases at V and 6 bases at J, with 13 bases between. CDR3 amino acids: CASSLDGGQSNEQFF. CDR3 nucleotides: TGCGCCAGCAGCTTGGATGGGGGCCAGAGCAATGAGCAGTTCTTC.

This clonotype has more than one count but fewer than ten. The CDR3 nucleotides are TGTGCCAGCAGTCAACAGGGGGCGCCGAACACTGAAGCTTTCTTT. Protein product: CASSQQGAPNTEAFF. The chain joins TRBV27 to TRBJ1-1; TRBD1 matches 9 bases. The CDR3 length is 15 residues. Germline CDR1 and CDR2: MNHEY and SMNVEV (reference sequence). J lost 1 base, V lost 5 bases, and 5 bases had no gene match.

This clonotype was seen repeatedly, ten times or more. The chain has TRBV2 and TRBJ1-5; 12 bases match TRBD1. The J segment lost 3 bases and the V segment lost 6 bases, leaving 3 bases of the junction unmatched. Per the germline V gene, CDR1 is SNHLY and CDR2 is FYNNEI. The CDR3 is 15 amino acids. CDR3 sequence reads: CASRGQGAPNQPQHF. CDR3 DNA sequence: TGTGCCAGCAGGGGACAGGGGGCCCCCAATCAGCCCCAGCATTTT.

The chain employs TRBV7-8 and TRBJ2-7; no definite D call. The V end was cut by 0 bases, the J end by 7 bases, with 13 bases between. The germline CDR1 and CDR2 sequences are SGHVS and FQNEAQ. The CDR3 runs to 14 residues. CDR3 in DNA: TGTGCCAGCAGCTTAGCGGCGATATTAGGGGAGCAGTACTTC. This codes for CASSLAAILGEQYF. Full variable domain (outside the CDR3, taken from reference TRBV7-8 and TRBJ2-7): GAGVSQSPRYKVAKRGQDVALRCDPISGHVSLFWYQQALGQGPEFLTYFQNEAQLDKSGLPSDRFFAERPEGSVSTLKIQRTQQEDSAVYLCASSLAAILGEQYFGPGTRLTVT.

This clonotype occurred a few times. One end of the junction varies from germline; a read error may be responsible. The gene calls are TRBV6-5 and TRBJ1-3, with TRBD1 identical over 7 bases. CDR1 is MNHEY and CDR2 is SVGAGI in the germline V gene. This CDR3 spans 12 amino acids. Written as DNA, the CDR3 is TGTGCCAGCAGTCAACCGGGACAGCCATTAAATTTT. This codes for CASSQPGQPLNF.

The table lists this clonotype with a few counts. The DNA for the CDR3 is TGTGCCACCAGCAAGGGCAGCTCTGGAAACACCATATATTTT. Translating gives CATSKGSSGNTIYF. The chain couples TRBV15 to TRBJ1-3; D is unresolved. The CDR3 has 14 amino acids. Deletions cut 4 bases from V and 0 bases from J, with 7 bases between. Germline V CDR1 and CDR2: LNHNV, YYDKDF (reference sequence).

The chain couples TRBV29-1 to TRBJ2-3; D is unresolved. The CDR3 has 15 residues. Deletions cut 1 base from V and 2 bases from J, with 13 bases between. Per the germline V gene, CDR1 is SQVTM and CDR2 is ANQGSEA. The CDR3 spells CSVEGFTGSTDTQYF. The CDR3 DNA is TGCAGCGTTGAAGGCTTTACGGGTTCCACAGATACGCAGTATTTT.

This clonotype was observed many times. Here the CDR3 DNA reads TGTGCCAGCAGCCAACCTCTTGAAGCTTTCTTT. Encoded protein: CASSQPLEAFF. J is TRBJ1-1 and V is TRBV28; D is unresolved. V gave up 6 bases and J gave up 7 bases, with 9 bases separating them. The CDR3 length is 11 residues. Germline CDR1 reads MDHEN; CDR2 reads SYDVKM.

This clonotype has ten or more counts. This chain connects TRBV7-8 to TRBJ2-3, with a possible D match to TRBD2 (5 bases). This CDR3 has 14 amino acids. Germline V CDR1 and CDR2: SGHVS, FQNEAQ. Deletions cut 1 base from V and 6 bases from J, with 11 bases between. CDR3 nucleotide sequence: TGTGCCAGCAGCTTAGGTCTCGGGATGGATACGCAGTATTTT. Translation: CASSLGLGMDTQYF.

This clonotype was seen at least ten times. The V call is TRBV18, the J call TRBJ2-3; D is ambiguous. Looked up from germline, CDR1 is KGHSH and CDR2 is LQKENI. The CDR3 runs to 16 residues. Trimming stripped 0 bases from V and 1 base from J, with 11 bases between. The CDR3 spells CASSPPKVPGTDTQYF. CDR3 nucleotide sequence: TGTGCCAGCTCACCACCGAAGGTGCCGGGCACAGATACGCAGTATTTT. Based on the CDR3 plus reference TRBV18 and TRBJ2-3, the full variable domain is NAGVMQNPRHLVRRRGQEARLRCSPMKGHSHVYWYRQLPEEGLKFMVYLQKENIIDESGMPKERFSAEFPKEGPSILRIQQVVRGDSAAYFCASSPPKVPGTDTQYFGPGTRLTVL.

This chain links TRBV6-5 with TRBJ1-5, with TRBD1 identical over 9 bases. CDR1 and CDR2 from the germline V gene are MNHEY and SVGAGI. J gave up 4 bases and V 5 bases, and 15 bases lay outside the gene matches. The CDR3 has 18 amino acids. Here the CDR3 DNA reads TGTGCCAGCAGTCCCCTCCCCCCAGGACAGGGGACAAATCAGCCCCAGCATTTT. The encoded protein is CASSPLPPGQGTNQPQHF.

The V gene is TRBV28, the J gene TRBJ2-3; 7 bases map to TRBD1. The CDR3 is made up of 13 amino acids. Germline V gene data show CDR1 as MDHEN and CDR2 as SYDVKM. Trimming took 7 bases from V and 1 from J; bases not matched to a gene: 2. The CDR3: CASNGQGTDTQYF. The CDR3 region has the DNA TGTGCCAGCAACGGACAGGGCACAGATACGCAGTATTTT.

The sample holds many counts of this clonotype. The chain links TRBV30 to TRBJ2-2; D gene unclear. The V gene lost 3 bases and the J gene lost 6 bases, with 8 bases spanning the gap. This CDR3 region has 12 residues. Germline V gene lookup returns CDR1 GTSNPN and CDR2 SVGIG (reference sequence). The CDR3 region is CAWSPPAGELFF. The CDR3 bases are TGTGCCTGGAGCCCCCCCGCCGGGGAGCTGTTTTTT.

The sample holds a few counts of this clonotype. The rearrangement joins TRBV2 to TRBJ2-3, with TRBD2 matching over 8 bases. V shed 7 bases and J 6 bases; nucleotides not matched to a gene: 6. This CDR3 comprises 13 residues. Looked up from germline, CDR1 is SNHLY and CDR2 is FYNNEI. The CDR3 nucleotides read TGTGCCAGCATTGCGGGAGGAGGGGATACGCAGTATTTT. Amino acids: CASIAGGGDTQYF.

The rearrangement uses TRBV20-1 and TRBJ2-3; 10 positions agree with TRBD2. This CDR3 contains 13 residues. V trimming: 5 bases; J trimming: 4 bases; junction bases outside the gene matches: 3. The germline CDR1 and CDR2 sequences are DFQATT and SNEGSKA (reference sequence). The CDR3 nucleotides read TGCAGTGCTTCTAGCGGGAGTTCAGATACGCAGTATTTT. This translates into CSASSGSSDTQYF.

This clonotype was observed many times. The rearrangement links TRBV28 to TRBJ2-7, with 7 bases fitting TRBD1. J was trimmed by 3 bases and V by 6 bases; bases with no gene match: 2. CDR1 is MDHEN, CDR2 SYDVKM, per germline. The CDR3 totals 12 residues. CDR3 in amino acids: CASRGDSYEQYF. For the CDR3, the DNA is TGTGCCAGCAGAGGGGACAGCTACGAGCAGTACTTC. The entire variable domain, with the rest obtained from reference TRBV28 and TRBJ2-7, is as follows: DVKVTQSSRYLVKRTGEKVFLECVQDMDHENMFWYRQDPGLGLRLIYFSYDVKMKEKGDIPEGYSVSREKKERFSLILESASTNQTSMYLCASRGDSYEQYFGPGTRLTVT.

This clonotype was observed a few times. DNA for the CDR3: TGTGCCAGCGGCCGGGACGGAGCCTACGAGCAGTACTTC. It encodes CASGRDGAYEQYF. This chain joins TRBV2 and TRBJ2-7; D assignment may be TRBD1 or TRBD2 (5 bases each). Germline V lookup: CDR1 SNHLY, CDR2 FYNNEI. Trimming removed 8 bases from V and 2 bases from J, with 13 bases in between. The CDR3 is made up of 13 amino acids.

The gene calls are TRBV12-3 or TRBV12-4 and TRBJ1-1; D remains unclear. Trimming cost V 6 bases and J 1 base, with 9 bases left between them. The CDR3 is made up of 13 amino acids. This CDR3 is CASRSNGNTEAFF. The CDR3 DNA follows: TGTGCCAGCAGGTCTAACGGGAACACTGAAGCTTTCTTT.

The CDR3 protein is CAISYRGQGSETQYF. The CDR3 DNA follows: TGTGCCATCAGTTACAGGGGGCAAGGATCAGAGACCCAGTACTTC. The chain couples TRBV10-3 to TRBJ2-5; 9 bases are shared with TRBD1. Trimming took 5 bases from V and 4 from J; bases not matched to a gene: 8. This CDR3 region has 15 residues. Looked up from germline, CDR1 is ENHRY and CDR2 is SYGVKD.

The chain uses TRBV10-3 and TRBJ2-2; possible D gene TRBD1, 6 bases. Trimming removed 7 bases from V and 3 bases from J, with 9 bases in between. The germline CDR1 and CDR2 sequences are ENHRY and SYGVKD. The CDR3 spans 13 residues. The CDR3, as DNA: TGTGCCATCAACAGGGACGACACCGGGGAGCTGTTTTTT. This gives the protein CAINRDDTGELFF.

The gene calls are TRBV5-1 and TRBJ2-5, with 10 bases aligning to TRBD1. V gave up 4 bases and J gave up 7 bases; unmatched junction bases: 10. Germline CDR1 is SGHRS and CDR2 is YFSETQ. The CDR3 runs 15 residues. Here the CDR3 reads CASSHSTGGRGTQYF. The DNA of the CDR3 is TGCGCCAGCAGCCATTCGACAGGGGGCCGGGGGACCCAGTACTTC.

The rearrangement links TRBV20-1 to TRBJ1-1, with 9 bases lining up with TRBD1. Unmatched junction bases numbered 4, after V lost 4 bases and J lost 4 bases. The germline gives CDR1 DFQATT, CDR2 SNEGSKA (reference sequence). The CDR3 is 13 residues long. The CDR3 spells CSATQGAGTEAFF. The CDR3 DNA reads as TGCAGTGCTACACAGGGGGCGGGCACTGAAGCTTTCTTT.

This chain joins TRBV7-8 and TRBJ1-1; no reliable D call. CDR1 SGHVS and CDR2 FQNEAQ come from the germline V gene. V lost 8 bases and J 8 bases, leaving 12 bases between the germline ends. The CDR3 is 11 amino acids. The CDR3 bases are TGTGCCAGCCGTTCAGGAAGCGAAGCTTTCTTT. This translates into CASRSGSEAFF.

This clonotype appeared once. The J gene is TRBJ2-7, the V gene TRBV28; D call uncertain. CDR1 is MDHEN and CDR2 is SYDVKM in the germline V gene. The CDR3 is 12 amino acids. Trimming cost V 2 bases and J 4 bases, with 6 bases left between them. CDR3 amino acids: CASSLMRYEQYF. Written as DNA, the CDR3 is TGTGCCAGCAGTTTAATGCGGTACGAGCAGTACTTC.